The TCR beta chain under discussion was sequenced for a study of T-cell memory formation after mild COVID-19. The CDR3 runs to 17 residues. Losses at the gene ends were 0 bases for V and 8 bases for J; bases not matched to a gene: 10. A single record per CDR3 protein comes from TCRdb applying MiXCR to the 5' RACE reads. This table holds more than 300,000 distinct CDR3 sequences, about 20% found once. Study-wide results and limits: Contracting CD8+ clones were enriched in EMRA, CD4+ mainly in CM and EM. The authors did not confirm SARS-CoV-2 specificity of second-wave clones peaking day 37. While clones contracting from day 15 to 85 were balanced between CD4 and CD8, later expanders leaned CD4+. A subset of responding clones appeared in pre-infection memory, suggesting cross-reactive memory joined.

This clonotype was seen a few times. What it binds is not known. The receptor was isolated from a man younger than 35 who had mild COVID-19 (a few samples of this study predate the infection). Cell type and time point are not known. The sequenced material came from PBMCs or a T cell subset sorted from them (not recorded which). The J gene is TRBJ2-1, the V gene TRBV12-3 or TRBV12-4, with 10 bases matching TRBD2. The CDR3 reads CASSLALAGGGIDEQFF. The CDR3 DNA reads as TGTGCCAGCAGTTTAGCCTTAGCGGGGGGTGGGATCGATGAGCAGTTCTTC.